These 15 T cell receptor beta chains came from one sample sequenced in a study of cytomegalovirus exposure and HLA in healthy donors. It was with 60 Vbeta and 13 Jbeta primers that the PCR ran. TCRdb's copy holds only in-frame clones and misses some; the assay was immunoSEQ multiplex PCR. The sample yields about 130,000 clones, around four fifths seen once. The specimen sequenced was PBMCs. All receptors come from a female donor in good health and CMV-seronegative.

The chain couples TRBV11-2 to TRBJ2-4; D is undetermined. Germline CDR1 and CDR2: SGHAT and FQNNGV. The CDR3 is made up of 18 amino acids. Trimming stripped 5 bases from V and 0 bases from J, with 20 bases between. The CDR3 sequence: CASSPTPTYPLAKNIQYF. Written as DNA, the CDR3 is TGTGCCAGCAGCCCAACCCCGACTTATCCTCTAGCCAAAAACATTCAGTACTTC.

CDR3 in amino acids: CASSFPNQPQHF. CDR3 in DNA: TGTGCCAGCAGCTTCCCTAATCAGCCCCAGCATTTT. This chain joins TRBV5-4 and TRBJ1-5; no reliable D call. The CDR3 loop spans 12 amino acids. Trimming stripped 2 bases from V and 4 bases from J, with 4 bases between. Per germline, CDR1 SGHNT and CDR2 YYREEE (reference sequence).

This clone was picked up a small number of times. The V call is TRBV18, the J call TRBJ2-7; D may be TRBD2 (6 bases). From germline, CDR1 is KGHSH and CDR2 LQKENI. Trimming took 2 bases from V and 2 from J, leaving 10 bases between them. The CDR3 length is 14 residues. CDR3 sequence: CASSPGAGTYEQYF. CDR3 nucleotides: TGTGCCAGCTCACCAGGGGCGGGGACCTACGAGCAGTACTTC.

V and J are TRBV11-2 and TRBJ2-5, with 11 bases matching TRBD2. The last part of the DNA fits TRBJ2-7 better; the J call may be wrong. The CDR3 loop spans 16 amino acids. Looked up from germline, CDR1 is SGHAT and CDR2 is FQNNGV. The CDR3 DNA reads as TGTGCCAGCAGCTTATTAGCGGGAGGGCCCTCCTACGAGCAGTACTTC. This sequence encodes CASSLLAGGPSYEQYF.

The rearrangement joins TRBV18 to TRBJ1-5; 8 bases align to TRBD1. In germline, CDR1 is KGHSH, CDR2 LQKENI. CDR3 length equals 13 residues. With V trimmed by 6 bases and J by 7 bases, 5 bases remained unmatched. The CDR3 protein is CASSPTGGQPQHF. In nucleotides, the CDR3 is TGTGCCAGCTCGCCAACAGGGGGACAGCCCCAGCATTTT.

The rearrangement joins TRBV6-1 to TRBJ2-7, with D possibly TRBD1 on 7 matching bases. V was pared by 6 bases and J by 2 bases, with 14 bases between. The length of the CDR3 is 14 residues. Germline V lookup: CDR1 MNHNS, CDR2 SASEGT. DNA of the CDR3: TGTGCCAGCAGCCGCAGGGGGGAAACCTACGAGCAGTACTTC. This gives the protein CASSRRGETYEQYF.

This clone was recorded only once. The chain's CDR3 is CASSQVSGSGNEQFF. The DNA of the CDR3 is TGCGCCAGCAGCCAAGTAAGCGGGAGTGGGAATGAGCAGTTCTTC. The V and J genes are TRBV4-1 and TRBJ2-1; TRBD2 aligns across 8 bases. Germline trimming cut 1 base from V and 7 bases from J; bases unmatched to any gene: 6. The length of the CDR3 is 15 residues. Germline assignment: CDR1 MGHRA and CDR2 YSYEKL.

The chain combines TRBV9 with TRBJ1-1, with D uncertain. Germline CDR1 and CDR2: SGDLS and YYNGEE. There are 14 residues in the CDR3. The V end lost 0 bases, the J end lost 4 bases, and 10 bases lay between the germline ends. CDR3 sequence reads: CASSVAGLGTEAFF. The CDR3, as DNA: TGTGCCAGCAGCGTAGCCGGGTTGGGCACTGAAGCTTTCTTT.

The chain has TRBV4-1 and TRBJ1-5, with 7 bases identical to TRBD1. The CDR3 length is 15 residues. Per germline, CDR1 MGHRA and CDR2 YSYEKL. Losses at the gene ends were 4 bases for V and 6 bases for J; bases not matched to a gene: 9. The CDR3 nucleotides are TGCGCCAGCAGCCCCAGACAGGGTCTGCGTCAGCCCCAGCATTTT. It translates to CASSPRQGLRQPQHF.

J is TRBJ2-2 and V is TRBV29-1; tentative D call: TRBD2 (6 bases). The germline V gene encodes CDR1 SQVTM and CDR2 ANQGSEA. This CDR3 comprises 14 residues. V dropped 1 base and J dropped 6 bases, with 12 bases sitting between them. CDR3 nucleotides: TGCAGCGTTGAAGGGGGGGAGTGGGCCGGGGAGCTGTTTTTT. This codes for CSVEGGEWAGELFF.

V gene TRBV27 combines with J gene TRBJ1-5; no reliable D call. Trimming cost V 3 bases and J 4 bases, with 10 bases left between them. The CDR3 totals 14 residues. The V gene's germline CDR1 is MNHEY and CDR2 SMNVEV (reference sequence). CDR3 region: CASSFGRINQPQHF. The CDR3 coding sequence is TGTGCCAGCAGTTTTGGGAGGATAAATCAGCCCCAGCATTTT.

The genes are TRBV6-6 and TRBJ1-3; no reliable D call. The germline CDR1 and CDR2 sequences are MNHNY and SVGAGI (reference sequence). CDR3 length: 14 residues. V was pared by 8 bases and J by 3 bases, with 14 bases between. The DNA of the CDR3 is TGTGCCAGCCTAGCGGGTTCGTTTGGAAACACCATATATTTT. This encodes CASLAGSFGNTIYF.

The CDR3 spells CASRPAGQLDGYTF. DNA for the CDR3: TGTGCCAGCAGGCCCGCGGGACAGTTAGATGGCTACACCTTC. The rearrangement uses TRBV2 and TRBJ1-2, with 7 bases that match TRBD1. With 6 bases clipped from V and 6 bases from J, the junction kept 10 bases outside the gene matches. The CDR3 runs 14 residues. In germline, CDR1 is SNHLY, CDR2 FYNNEI. The entire variable domain, with the rest obtained from reference TRBV2 and TRBJ1-2, is as follows: EPEVTQTPSHQVTQMGQEVILRCVPISNHLYFYWYRQILGQKVEFLVSFYNNEISEKSEIFDDQFSVERPDGSNFTLKIRSTKLEDSAMYFCASRPAGQLDGYTFGSGTRLTVV.

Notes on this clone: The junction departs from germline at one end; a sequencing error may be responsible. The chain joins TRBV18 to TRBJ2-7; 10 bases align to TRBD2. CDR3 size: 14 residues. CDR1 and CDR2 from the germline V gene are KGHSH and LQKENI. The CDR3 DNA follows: TGTGCCAGCTCACCCGGGACTAGCGCCTACAAGCAGTACTTC. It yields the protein CASSPGTSAYKQYF. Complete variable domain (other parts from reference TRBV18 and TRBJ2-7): NAGVMQNPRHLVRRRGQEARLRCSPMKGHSHVYWYRQLPEEGLKFMVYLQKENIIDESGMPKERFSAEFPKEGPSILRIQQVVRGDSAAYFCASSPGTSAYKQYFGPGTRLTVT.

In DNA form, the CDR3 reads TGTGCCAGTAGTATAGGACTAGCGGGAGTAGCAGATACGCAGTATTTT. It translates to CASSIGLAGVADTQYF. The chain recombines TRBV19 with TRBJ2-3, with 12 bases aligning to TRBD2. The V and J ends lost 1 base and 4 bases, in that order; junction bases with no gene match: 3. This CDR3 spans 16 amino acids. The germline gives CDR1 LNHDA, CDR2 SQIVND (reference sequence).